The clone carrying this T cell receptor beta chain was observed many times. Using a J-beta primer mix together with a sample-barcoded 5' primer, a second PCR was run for roughly 7 to 11 cycles. TCRdb analysed the 5' RACE reads with MiXCR anew, one entry per CDR3 protein. The repertoire holds some 1.6 million distinct CDR3 sequences, with around 36% as singletons. Germline V lookup: CDR1 LGHDT, CDR2 YNNKEL (reference sequence). The CDR3 has 15 residues. Trimming left V 0 bases short and J 3 bases short, with 12 bases between. This sample is part of a study of blood T cells in healthy people across ages.

The chain carries TRBV3-1 and TRBJ2-7, with D perhaps matching TRBD2 (6 bases). Specimen: blood. The origin of this receptor is a woman aged 25 to 39 in good health. The CDR3 region has the DNA TGTGCCAGCAGCCAAGATCACGGGGGACTCTACGAGCAGTACTTC. Translated, it gives CASSQDHGGLYEQYF.